Shown below are 14 T cell receptor beta chains from a single sample sequenced in a study of long-term antiretroviral therapy in people with HIV (dated by TCRdb to about 2022). Sequencing of the TRB variable region was done with the immunoSEQ hsTCRB v3.0 assay at survey level resolution. TCRdb's version of the immuneACCESS table is confined to in-frame rearrangements and falls short of the full clone set. An unresolved V gene accounts for under half of the shortfall where checked; the remainder is of unknown origin. The sample table holds 24,000 or so clones, of which about 85% were seen once. Of the sample, about 9.5% falls within the top ten clones. The starting material was unsorted PBMCs, obtained 2.3 years after starting antiretroviral therapy. Receptor source: a man aged 35 to 55 with HIV.

This chain links TRBV9 with TRBJ1-2; unclear D gene. Germline loops: CDR1 SGDLS, CDR2 YYNGEE. The CDR3 length is 14 residues. The V gene lost 2 bases and the J gene lost 2 bases, with 10 bases spanning the gap. The CDR3 loop reads CASSVEVSNYGYTF. The DNA for the CDR3 is TGTGCCAGCAGCGTGGAGGTTTCCAACTATGGCTACACCTTC.

The chain links TRBV27 to TRBJ1-2; the match to TRBD1 covers 9 bases. Germline CDR1 and CDR2: MNHEY and SMNVEV (reference sequence). CDR3 length: 15 residues. Losses at the gene ends were 6 bases for V and 5 bases for J; bases not matched to a gene: 10. CDR3 sequence reads: CASRRQGGSFYGYTF. CDR3 bases: TGTGCCAGCAGACGACAGGGGGGATCCTTTTATGGCTACACCTTC.

The rearrangement joins TRBV27 to TRBJ1-1; 10 bases are a match to TRBD1. Trimming took 4 bases from V and 1 from J; bases not matched to a gene: 9. In germline, CDR1 is MNHEY, CDR2 SMNVEV (reference sequence). The CDR3 consists of 17 residues. CDR3 residues: CASSSTGTGVSNTEAFF. The CDR3, as DNA: TGTGCCAGCAGTTCAACCGGGACAGGGGTTTCGAACACTGAAGCTTTCTTT.

The chain carries TRBV7-9 and TRBJ1-4; D might be TRBD1 (6 bases). The length of the CDR3 is 16 residues. Germline V CDR1 and CDR2: SEHNR, FQNEAQ (reference sequence). The ends were cut back, 5 bases at V and 4 bases at J, with 17 bases in the middle. CDR3 amino acids: CASSTGGQGLNEKLFF. In DNA, the CDR3 is TGTGCCAGCAGCACGGGTGGGCAGGGGCTTAATGAAAAACTGTTTTTT.

The CDR3 spells CASSLAGENEKLFF. CDR3 bases: TGTGCCAGCAGCTTAGCAGGGGAGAATGAAAAACTGTTTTTT. V and J are TRBV7-8 and TRBJ1-4, with TRBD1 as a possible D gene (5 bases). The CDR3 has 14 amino acids. From germline, CDR1 is SGHVS and CDR2 FQNEAQ. Trimming pared 0 bases from V and 5 bases from J, leaving 7 bases between.

The gene calls are TRBV29-1 and TRBJ2-7; the D is unclear. This CDR3 spans 11 amino acids. The germline gives CDR1 SQVTM, CDR2 ANQGSEA. The V and J ends lost 0 bases and 4 bases respectively, with 4 bases between them. CDR3 bases: TGCAGCGTTGAAGAGGGTTACGAGCAGTACTTC. It encodes CSVEEGYEQYF.

The CDR3 is CANGRDSGNTIYF. The DNA for the CDR3 is TGCGCCAACGGACGGGACTCTGGAAACACCATATATTTT. V gene TRBV10-1 combines with J gene TRBJ1-3; D ambiguous. CDR1 and CDR2 (germline): WNHNN, SYGVQD (reference sequence). The length of the CDR3 is 13 residues. Trimming shortened V by 10 bases and J by 0 bases, and 10 bases separated the two germline ends.

The chain has TRBV19 and TRBJ1-2; no reliable D call. V was trimmed by 1 base and J by 2 bases, leaving 11 bases between them. Germline V lookup: CDR1 LNHDA, CDR2 SQIVND (reference sequence). The CDR3 runs to 15 residues. The CDR3 reads CASSIALESNYGYTF. The CDR3 DNA is TGTGCCAGTAGTATAGCTCTGGAATCCAACTATGGCTACACCTTC. Variable domain in full (rest from reference TRBV19 and TRBJ1-2): DGGITQSPKYLFRKEGQNVTLSCEQNLNHDAMYWYRQDPGQGLRLIYYSQIVNDFQKGDIAEGYSVSREKKESFPLTVTSAQKNPTAFYLCASSIALESNYGYTFGSGTRLTVV.

The chain has TRBV9 and TRBJ1-1; the D is unclear. CDR3 length: 16 residues. The V end lost 1 base, the J end lost 1 base, and 14 bases lay between the germline ends. From germline, CDR1 is SGDLS and CDR2 YYNGEE. CDR3 protein: CASSVIGEGGNTEAFF. CDR3 nucleotide sequence: TGTGCCAGCAGCGTAATTGGAGAGGGAGGGAACACTGAAGCTTTCTTT. Full variable domain (outside the CDR3, taken from reference TRBV9 and TRBJ1-1): DSGVTQTPKHLITATGQRVTLRCSPRSGDLSVYWYQQSLDQGLQFLIQYYNGEERAKGNILERFSAQQFPDLHSELNLSSLELGDSALYFCASSVIGEGGNTEAFFGQGTRLTVV.

This chain uses TRBV11-2 with TRBJ1-2; 7 bases map to TRBD1. The germline gives CDR1 SGHAT, CDR2 FQNNGV. This CDR3 is built from 15 residues. J gave up 2 bases and V 4 bases, and 7 bases lay outside the gene matches. The CDR3 region has the DNA TGTGCCAGCAGCTCCGGGACAGCTAAAAACTATGGCTACACCTTC. Its protein is CASSSGTAKNYGYTF.

The genes are TRBV5-4 and TRBJ2-3; 7 bases line up with TRBD1. This CDR3 region has 15 residues. J lost 1 base, V lost 4 bases, and 6 bases had no gene match. Germline loops: CDR1 SGHNT, CDR2 YYREEE (reference sequence). This CDR3 reads CASSRRGSGTDTQYF. The CDR3 DNA sequence: TGTGCCAGCAGCCGCAGGGGGTCCGGCACAGATACGCAGTATTTT.

This chain links TRBV5-1 with TRBJ1-1; D perhaps matches TRBD1 (5 bases). CDR1 SGHRS and CDR2 YFSETQ come from the germline V gene. The CDR3 is 14 amino acids. Trimming pared 8 bases from V and 0 bases from J, leaving 14 bases between. The CDR3 spells CASCLWDLNTEAFF. Here the CDR3 DNA reads TGCGCCAGTTGCCTATGGGACCTGAACACTGAAGCTTTCTTT.

CDR3 amino acids: CASSLFRWANEQFF. CDR3 bases: TGTGCCAGCAGTTTATTTCGGTGGGCCAATGAGCAGTTCTTC. This chain uses TRBV27 with TRBJ2-1; D is uncertain. CDR1 is MNHEY and CDR2 is SMNVEV in the germline V gene (reference sequence). CDR3 size: 14 residues. Trimming removed 1 base at V and 6 bases at J, with 10 bases between.

This clone was picked up a small number of times. The CDR3 DNA sequence: TGTGCCAGTAGTATAGGTGGTAGCGGGGGGGGAGAGACCCAGTACTTC. Translating gives CASSIGGSGGGETQYF. The chain has TRBV19 and TRBJ2-5, with 11 positions matching TRBD2. Germline V lookup: CDR1 LNHDA, CDR2 SQIVND (reference sequence). CDR3 length equals 16 residues. The V gene end was trimmed by 1 base and the J gene end by 4 bases; junction bases not matched to a gene: 5.